This paragraph covers one TCR beta chain sequence. Its specificity is not known. The sample comes from a study of T cell responses to AZD1222 COVID-19 vaccine. Study results and limitations: Spike-wide vaccine-associated CD4 TCRs dominated at 160-218 and 743-854. Spike-specific TCRs gained breadth and depth after people received two AZD1222 doses.

There are 16 residues in the CDR3. TCRdb's copy holds only in-frame clones and misses some; the assay was immunoSEQ multiplex PCR. The sample carries some 150,000 clones, 90% to 95% recorded once. The rearrangement joins TRBV12-2 to TRBJ1-6. TRBV12-2 is labeled a pseudogene. This TCR came from an adult in good health. Sample: peripheral blood, taken on day 0 of MenACWY control vaccination. Here the CDR3 DNA reads TGTGCAAGTCGCTTGACAGAGATTCGGGGAGGTTCACCCCTCCACTTT. It yields the protein CASRLTEIRGGSPLHF.